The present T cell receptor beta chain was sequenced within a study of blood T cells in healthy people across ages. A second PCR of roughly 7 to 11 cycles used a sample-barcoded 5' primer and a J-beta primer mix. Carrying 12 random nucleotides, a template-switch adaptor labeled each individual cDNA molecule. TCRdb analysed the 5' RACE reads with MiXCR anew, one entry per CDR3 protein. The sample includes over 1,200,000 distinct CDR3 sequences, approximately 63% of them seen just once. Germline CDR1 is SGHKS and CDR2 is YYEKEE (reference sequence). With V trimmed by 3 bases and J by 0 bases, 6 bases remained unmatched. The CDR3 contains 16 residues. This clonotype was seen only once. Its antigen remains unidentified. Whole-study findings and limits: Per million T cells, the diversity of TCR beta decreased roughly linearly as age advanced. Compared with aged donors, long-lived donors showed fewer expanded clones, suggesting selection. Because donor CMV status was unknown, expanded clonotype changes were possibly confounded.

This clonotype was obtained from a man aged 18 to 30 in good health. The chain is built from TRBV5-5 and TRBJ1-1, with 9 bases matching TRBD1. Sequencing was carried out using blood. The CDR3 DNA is TGTGCCAGCAGCTGGGGGACAGGGACTATGAACACTGAAGCTTTCTTT. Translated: CASSWGTGTMNTEAFF.